The rows below give T cell receptor beta chains drawn from one sample of a study of spatial heterogeneity in lung cancer. TCRdb re-called the 5' RACE reads through MiXCR, storing one row per CDR3 protein. The sample lists about 890 distinct CDR3 sequences, 35% to 45% occurring once. Sequencing used lung tumor tissue, obtained at surgery. These receptor sequences come from a female donor with early-stage non-small cell lung cancer. Both conserved end residues are part of each CDR3. Fields, in order: V gene, J gene, clone size, D gene, CDR3 DNA, CDR3 protein. A D gene is named only where the DNA matches it firmly. The listing skips clone size in some rows; elsewhere it reads once, few, many or a size class.

v_gene: TRBV6-6; j_gene: TRBJ1-1; abundance: medium-sized; d_gene: NA; CDR3nt: TGTGCCAGCAGTTACTCTGGCAGGGGACGTACTGAAGCTTTCTTT; CDR3aa: CASSYSGRGRTEAFF
v_gene: TRBV12-3/TRBV12-4; j_gene: TRBJ2-1; abundance: NA; d_gene: NA; CDR3nt: TGTGCCAGCAGTTTGACCCTAGCGTACAATGAGCAGTTCTTC; CDR3aa: CASSLTLAYNEQFF
v_gene: TRBV6-5; j_gene: TRBJ2-2; abundance: large; d_gene: NA; CDR3nt: TGTGCCAGCAGTTACTCGAACTTTGGGACACTGAACACCGGGGAGCTGTTTTTT; CDR3aa: CASSYSNFGTLNTGELFF
v_gene: TRBV6-2/TRBV6-3; j_gene: TRBJ1-1; abundance: NA; d_gene: TRBD1; CDR3nt: TGTGCCAGCAGTCACTCCCGGGACAGCTCTGAAGCTTTCTTT; CDR3aa: CASSHSRDSSEAFF
v_gene: TRBV20-1; j_gene: TRBJ1-1; abundance: medium-sized; d_gene: NA; CDR3nt: TGCAGTGCTAGAGCCAGAGCGAACACTGAAGCTTTCTTT; CDR3aa: CSARARANTEAFF
v_gene: TRBV23-1; j_gene: TRBJ2-5; abundance: hyperexpanded; d_gene: TRBD2; CDR3nt: TGCGCCAGCAGTCCTGGGACTAGCGGGTACCCAGAGACCCAGTACTTC; CDR3aa: CASSPGTSGYPETQYF
v_gene: TRBV12-3/TRBV12-4; j_gene: TRBJ2-3; abundance: medium-sized; d_gene: NA; CDR3nt: TGTGCCAGCAGTTTGGGCTGGAGTTCCTTTAGCACAGATACGCAGTATTTT; CDR3aa: CASSLGWSSFSTDTQYF
v_gene: TRBV10-3; j_gene: TRBJ2-2; abundance: large; d_gene: NA; CDR3nt: TGTGCCATCGGATTACCGGGACAAGGCACCGGGGAGCTGTTTTTT; CDR3aa: CAIGLPGQGTGELFF
v_gene: TRBV10-3; j_gene: TRBJ2-7; abundance: medium-sized; d_gene: NA; CDR3nt: TGTGCCATCAGCGAGGATGACGCGAACGAGCAGTACTTC; CDR3aa: CAISEDDANEQYF
v_gene: TRBV28; j_gene: TRBJ2-3; abundance: medium-sized; d_gene: TRBD1; CDR3nt: TGTGCCAGCAGTTCCCAGGGACAGGGAGTCGGGGATACGCAGTATTTT; CDR3aa: CASSSQGQGVGDTQYF
v_gene: TRBV6-2/TRBV6-3; j_gene: TRBJ2-2; abundance: large; d_gene: TRBD1; CDR3nt: TGTGCCAGCAGAGGCAACAGGGGGCCTTCGAGGTCCACCGGGGAGCTGTTTTTT; CDR3aa: CASRGNRGPSRSTGELFF
v_gene: TRBV7-9; j_gene: TRBJ2-2; abundance: NA; d_gene: NA; CDR3nt: TGTGCCAGCATCAAACAGGGATACGGGGAGCTGTTTTTT; CDR3aa: CASIKQGYGELFF
v_gene: TRBV20-1; j_gene: TRBJ2-5; abundance: large; d_gene: TRBD2; CDR3nt: TGCAGTGCTAGAGATCTAGCGGGGCCACCCCAAGAGACCCAGTACTTC; CDR3aa: CSARDLAGPPQETQYF
v_gene: TRBV19; j_gene: TRBJ2-1; abundance: NA; d_gene: TRBD2; CDR3nt: TGTGCCAGTAGTTCCGGACAACTAGCGGCTTACGACAATGAGCAGTTCTTC; CDR3aa: CASSSGQLAAYDNEQFF
v_gene: TRBV6-2/TRBV6-3; j_gene: TRBJ2-2; abundance: NA; d_gene: NA; CDR3nt: TGTGCCAGCAGTTACTCTTGGAGATCGAACACCGGGGAGCTGTTTTTT; CDR3aa: CASSYSWRSNTGELFF
v_gene: TRBV7-3; j_gene: TRBJ2-7; abundance: large; d_gene: NA; CDR3nt: TGTGCCAGCAGCATGGGACAAGTCCACGAGCAGTACTTC; CDR3aa: CASSMGQVHEQYF
v_gene: TRBV20-1; j_gene: TRBJ2-5; abundance: medium-sized; d_gene: NA; CDR3nt: TGCAGTGCTCTACAAGATGGACACACCCAAGAGACCCAGTACTTC; CDR3aa: CSALQDGHTQETQYF
v_gene: TRBV4-3; j_gene: TRBJ2-2; abundance: NA; d_gene: NA; CDR3nt: TGCGCCAGCAGCCAAGAACCCGCGGGTCCGGGGACCGGGGAGCTGTTTTTT; CDR3aa: CASSQEPAGPGTGELFF
v_gene: TRBV27; j_gene: TRBJ2-7; abundance: medium-sized; d_gene: NA; CDR3nt: TGTGCCAGCAGTTTATTTTCCGGTTTGGGCTACGAGCAGTACTTC; CDR3aa: CASSLFSGLGYEQYF
v_gene: TRBV7-8; j_gene: TRBJ2-2; abundance: large; d_gene: NA; CDR3nt: TGTGCCAGCACCAAGACTTTAAACACCGGGGAGCTGTTTTTT; CDR3aa: CASTKTLNTGELFF
v_gene: TRBV7-8; j_gene: TRBJ2-7; abundance: large; d_gene: TRBD2; CDR3nt: TGTGCCAGCAGCAGGGAGGGTGCGCTTCTCTACGAGCAGTACTTC; CDR3aa: CASSREGALLYEQYF
v_gene: TRBV6-5; j_gene: TRBJ2-3; abundance: large; d_gene: NA; CDR3nt: TGTGCCAGCAGTTATGGGGGACTTAGCACAGATACGCAGTATTTT; CDR3aa: CASSYGGLSTDTQYF
v_gene: TRBV13; j_gene: TRBJ2-7; abundance: NA; d_gene: NA; CDR3nt: TGTGCCAGCAGTCTCTATATGGCTGGGACAAACGAGCAGTACTTC; CDR3aa: CASSLYMAGTNEQYF
v_gene: TRBV7-8; j_gene: TRBJ2-1; abundance: NA; d_gene: NA; CDR3nt: TGTGCCAGCAGCTTAGATAAATGGAGCGATGAGCAGTTCTTC; CDR3aa: CASSLDKWSDEQFF